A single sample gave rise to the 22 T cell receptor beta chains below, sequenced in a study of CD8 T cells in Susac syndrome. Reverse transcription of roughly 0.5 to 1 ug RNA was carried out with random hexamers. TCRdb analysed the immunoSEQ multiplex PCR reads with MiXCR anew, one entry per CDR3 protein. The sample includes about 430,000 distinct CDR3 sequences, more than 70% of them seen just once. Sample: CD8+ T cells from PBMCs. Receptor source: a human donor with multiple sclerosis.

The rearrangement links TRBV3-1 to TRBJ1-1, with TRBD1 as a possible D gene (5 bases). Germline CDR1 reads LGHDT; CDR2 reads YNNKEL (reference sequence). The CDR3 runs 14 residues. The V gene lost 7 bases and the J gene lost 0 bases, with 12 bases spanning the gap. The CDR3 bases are TGTGCCAGCACCCCAGGGATCATGAACACTGAAGCTTTCTTT. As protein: CASTPGIMNTEAFF.

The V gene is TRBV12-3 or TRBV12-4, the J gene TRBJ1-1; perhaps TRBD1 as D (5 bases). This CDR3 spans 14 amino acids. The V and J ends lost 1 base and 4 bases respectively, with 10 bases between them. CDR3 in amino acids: CASSLDEGSTEAFF. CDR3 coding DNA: TGTGCCAGCAGTTTAGACGAGGGGTCCACTGAAGCTTTCTTT.

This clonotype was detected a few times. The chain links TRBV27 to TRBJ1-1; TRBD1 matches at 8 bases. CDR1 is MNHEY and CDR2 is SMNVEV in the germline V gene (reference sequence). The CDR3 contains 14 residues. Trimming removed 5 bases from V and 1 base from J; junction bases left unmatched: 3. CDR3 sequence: CASSVQGGNTEAFF. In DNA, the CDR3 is TGTGCCAGCAGTGTACAGGGGGGGAACACTGAAGCTTTCTTT.

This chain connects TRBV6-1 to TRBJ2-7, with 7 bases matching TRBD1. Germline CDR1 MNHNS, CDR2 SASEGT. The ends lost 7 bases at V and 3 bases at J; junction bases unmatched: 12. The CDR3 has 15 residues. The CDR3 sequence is CASIELQGKFYEQYF. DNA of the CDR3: TGTGCCAGCATAGAATTACAGGGGAAGTTCTACGAGCAGTACTTC.

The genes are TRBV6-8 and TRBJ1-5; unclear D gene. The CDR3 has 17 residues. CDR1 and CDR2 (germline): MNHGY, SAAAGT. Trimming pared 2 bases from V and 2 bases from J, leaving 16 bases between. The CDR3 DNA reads TGTGCCAGCAGTTACAGGATGGCCATCCAGGGCAATCAGCCCCAGCATTTT. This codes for CASSYRMAIQGNQPQHF.

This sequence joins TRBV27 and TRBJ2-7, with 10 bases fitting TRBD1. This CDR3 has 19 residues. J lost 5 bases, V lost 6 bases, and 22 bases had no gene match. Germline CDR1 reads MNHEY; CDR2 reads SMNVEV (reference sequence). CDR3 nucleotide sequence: TGTGCCAGCAGCCTGACGGGACAGGGGTCACCCTCGCGAAATAACGAGCAGTACTTC. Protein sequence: CASSLTGQGSPSRNNEQYF.

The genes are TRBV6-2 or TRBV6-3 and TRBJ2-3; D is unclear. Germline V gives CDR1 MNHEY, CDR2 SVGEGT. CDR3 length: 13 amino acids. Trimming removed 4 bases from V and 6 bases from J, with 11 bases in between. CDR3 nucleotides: TGTGCCAGCAGTTTTGGGGTGGCGGATACGCAGTATTTT. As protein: CASSFGVADTQYF.

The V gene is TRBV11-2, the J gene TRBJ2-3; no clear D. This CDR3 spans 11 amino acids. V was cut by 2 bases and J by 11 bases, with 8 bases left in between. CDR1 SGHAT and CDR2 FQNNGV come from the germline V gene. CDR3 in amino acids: CASSLSLEQYF. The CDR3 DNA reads TGTGCCAGCAGCTTATCTCTGGAGCAGTATTTT.

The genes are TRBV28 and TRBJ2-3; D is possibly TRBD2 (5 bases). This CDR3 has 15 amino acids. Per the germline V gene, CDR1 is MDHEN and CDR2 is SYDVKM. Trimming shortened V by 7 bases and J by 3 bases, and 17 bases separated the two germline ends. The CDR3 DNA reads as TGTGCCAGCACCGCGGCCGGGGAAGAAACAGATACGCAGTATTTT. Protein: CASTAAGEETDTQYF.

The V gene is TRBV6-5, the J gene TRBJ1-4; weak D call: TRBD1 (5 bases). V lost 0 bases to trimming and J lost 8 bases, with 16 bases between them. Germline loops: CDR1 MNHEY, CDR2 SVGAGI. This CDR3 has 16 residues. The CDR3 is CASSYSKKGEGEKLFF. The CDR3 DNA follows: TGTGCCAGCAGTTACTCGAAAAAGGGAGAGGGGGAAAAACTGTTTTTT.

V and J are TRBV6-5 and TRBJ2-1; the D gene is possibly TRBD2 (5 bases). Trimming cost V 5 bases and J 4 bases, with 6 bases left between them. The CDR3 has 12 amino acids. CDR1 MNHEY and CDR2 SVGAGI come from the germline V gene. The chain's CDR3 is CASSGGYNEQFF. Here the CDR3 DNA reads TGTGCCAGCAGTGGCGGGTACAATGAGCAGTTCTTC.

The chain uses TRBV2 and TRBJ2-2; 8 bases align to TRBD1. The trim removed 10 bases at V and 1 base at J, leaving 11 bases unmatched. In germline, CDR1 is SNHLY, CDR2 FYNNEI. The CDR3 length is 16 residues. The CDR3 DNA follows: TGTGCCATCCGTGGCAGGGGGCTCCAGAACACCGGGGAGCTGTTTTTT. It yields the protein CAIRGRGLQNTGELFF.

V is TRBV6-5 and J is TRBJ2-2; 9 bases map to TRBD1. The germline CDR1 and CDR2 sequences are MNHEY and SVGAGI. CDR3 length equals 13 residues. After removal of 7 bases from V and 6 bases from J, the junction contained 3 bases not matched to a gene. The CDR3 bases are TGTGCCAGCACGGGACAGGGCCCCGGGGAGCTGTTTTTT. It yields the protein CASTGQGPGELFF.

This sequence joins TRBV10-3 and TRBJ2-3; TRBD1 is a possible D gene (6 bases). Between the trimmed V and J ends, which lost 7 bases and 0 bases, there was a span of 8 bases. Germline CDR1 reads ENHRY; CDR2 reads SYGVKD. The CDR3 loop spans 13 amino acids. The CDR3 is CAITGESTDTQYF. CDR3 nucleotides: TGTGCCATCACAGGGGAGAGCACAGATACGCAGTATTTT.

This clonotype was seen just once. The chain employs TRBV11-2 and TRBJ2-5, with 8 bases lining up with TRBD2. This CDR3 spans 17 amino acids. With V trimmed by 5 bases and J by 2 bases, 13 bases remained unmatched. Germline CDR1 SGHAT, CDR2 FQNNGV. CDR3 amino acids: CASSPNRQRGLQETQYF. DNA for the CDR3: TGTGCCAGCAGCCCCAACCGCCAGCGGGGGTTACAAGAGACCCAGTACTTC.

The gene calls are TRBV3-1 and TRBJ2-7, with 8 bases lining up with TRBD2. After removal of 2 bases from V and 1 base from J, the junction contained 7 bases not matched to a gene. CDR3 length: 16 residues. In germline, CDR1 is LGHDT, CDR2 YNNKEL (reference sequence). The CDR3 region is CASSQTRAGVSYEQYF. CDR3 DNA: TGTGCCAGCAGCCAAACGAGAGCGGGGGTATCCTACGAGCAGTACTTC.

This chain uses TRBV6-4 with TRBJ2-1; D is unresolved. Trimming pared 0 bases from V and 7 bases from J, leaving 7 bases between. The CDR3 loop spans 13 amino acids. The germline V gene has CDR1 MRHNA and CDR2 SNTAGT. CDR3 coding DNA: TGTGCCAGCAGTGACTCTCAATCTAATGAGCAGTTCTTC. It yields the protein CASSDSQSNEQFF.

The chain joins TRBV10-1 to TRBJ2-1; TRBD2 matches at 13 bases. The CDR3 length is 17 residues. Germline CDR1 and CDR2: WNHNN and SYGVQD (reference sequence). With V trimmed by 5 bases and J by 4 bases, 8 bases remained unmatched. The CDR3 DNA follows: TGCGCCAGCAGTCCCGGACTAGCGGGGGTCCTTTACAATGAGCAGTTCTTC. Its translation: CASSPGLAGVLYNEQFF.

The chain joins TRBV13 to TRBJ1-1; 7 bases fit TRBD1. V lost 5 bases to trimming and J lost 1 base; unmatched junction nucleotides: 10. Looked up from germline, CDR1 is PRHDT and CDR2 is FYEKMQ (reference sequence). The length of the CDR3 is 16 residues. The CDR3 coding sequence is TGTGCCAGCAGCGAATCACGCGGGACAGAGAACACTGAAGCTTTCTTT. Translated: CASSESRGTENTEAFF.

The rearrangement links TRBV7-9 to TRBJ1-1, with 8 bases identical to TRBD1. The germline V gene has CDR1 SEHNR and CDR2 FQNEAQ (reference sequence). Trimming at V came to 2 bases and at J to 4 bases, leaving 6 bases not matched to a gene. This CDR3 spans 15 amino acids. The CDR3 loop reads CASSLLGQESTEAFF. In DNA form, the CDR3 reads TGTGCCAGCAGCTTATTGGGACAGGAATCCACTGAAGCTTTCTTT.

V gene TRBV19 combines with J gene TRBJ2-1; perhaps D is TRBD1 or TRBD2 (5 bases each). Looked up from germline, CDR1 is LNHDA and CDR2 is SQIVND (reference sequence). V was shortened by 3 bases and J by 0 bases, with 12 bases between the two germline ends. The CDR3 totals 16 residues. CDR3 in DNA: TGTGCCAGTAGTATCGGGGCCAGAACCTCCTACAATGAGCAGTTCTTC. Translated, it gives CASSIGARTSYNEQFF.

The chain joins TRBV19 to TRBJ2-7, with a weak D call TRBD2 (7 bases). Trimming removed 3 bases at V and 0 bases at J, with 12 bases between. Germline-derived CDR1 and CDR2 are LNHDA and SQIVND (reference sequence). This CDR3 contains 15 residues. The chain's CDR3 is CASSIEGGVSYEQYF. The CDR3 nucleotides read TGTGCCAGTAGTATCGAGGGGGGGGTCTCCTACGAGCAGTACTTC.